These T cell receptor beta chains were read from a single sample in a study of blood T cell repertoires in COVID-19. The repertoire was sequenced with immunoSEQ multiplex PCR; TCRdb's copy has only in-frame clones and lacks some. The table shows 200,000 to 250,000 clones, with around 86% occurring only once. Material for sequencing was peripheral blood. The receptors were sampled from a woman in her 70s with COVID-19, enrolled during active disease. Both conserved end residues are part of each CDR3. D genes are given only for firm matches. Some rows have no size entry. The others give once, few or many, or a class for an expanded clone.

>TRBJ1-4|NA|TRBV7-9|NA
CASSFQTATNEKLFF
TGTGCCAGCAGCTTCCAGACTGCAACTAATGAAAAACTGTTTTTT
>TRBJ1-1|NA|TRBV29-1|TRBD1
CSVDKDRGPRSIEAFF
TGCAGCGTCGACAAAGACAGGGGGCCGCGTAGTATTGAAGCTTTCTTT
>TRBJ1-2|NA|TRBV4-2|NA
CASSQPTGTINYGYTF
TGTGCCAGCAGCCAGCCCACAGGGACAATTAACTATGGCTACACCTTC
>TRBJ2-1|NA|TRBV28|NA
CASSPGGVGQFF
TGTGCCAGCAGTCCTGGAGGAGTCGGGCAGTTCTTC
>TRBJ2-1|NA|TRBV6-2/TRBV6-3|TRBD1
CASSYSMDRGLKNEQFF
TGTGCCAGCAGTTACTCCATGGACAGGGGGCTCAAGAATGAGCAGTTCTTC
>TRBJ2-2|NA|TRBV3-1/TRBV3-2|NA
CASSRSGPGELFF
TGTGCCAGCAGCCGCAGCGGGCCCGGGGAGCTGTTTTTT
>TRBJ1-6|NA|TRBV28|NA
CASSRQVNNSPLHF
TGTGCCAGCAGCCGACAGGTTAATAATTCACCCCTCCACTTT
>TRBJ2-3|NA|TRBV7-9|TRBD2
CASSFRTSGVSTDTQYF
TGTGCCAGCAGCTTCCGGACTAGCGGGGTTAGCACAGATACGCAGTATTTT
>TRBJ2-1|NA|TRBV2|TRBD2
CASRRNLGGWVGLAGKVNEQFF
TGTGCCAGCAGGAGGAACCTGGGGGGATGGGTGGGGCTAGCGGGAAAAGTCAATGAGCAGTTCTTC
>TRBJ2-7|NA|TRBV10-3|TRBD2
CAISATSGGDEQYF
TGTGCCATCAGTGCTACTAGCGGGGGGGACGAGCAGTACTTC
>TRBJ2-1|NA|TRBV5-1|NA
CASSLGVNNEQFF
TGCGCCAGCAGCTTGGGAGTCAACAATGAGCAGTTCTTC
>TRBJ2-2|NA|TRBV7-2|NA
CASSLSGNGELFF
TGTGCCAGCAGCTTATCCGGGAACGGGGAGCTGTTTTTT
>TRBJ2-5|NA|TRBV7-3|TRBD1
CASSSMGQRETQYF
TGTGCCAGCAGCTCCATGGGACAGCGGGAGACCCAGTACTTC
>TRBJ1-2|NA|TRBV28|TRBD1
CASSSGQGSLGYTF
TGTGCCAGCAGTTCCGGACAGGGCAGTTTAGGCTACACCTTC
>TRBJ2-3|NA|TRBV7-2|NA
CASSLVSTQYF
TGTGCCAGCAGCTTAGTCTCTACGCAGTATTTT
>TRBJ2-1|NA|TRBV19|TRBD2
CASSRREAYNEQFF
TGTGCCAGTAGTAGACGGGAGGCCTACAATGAGCAGTTCTTC
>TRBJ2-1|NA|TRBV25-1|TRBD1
CASKTGKASYNEQFF
TGTGCCAGCAAGACAGGGAAGGCCTCCTACAATGAGCAGTTCTTC
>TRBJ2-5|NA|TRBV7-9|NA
CASSLVRDQETQYF
TGTGCCAGCAGCCTAGTCCGGGACCAAGAGACCCAGTACTTC
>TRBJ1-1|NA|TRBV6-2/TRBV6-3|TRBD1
CASSPPRQGLWFLNTEAFF
TGTGCCAGCAGCCCCCCGAGACAGGGGCTTTGGTTTCTTAACACTGAAGCTTTCTTT
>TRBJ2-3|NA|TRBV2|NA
CASSENRGFTDTQYF
TGTGCCAGCAGTGAAAATAGGGGGTTCACAGATACGCAGTATTTT
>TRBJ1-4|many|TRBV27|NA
CASRSLSATNEKLFF
TGTGCCAGCAGGTCCCTCTCTGCAACTAATGAAAAACTGTTTTTT
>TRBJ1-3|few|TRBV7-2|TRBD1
CASSQNRGLSGNTIYF
TGTGCCAGCAGCCAAAACAGGGGTCTCTCTGGAAACACCATATATTTT
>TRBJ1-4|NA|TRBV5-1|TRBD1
CASSGTGTGVTRPNEKLFF
TGCGCCAGCAGTGGAACCGGGACAGGGGTAACGAGGCCTAATGAAAAACTGTTTTTT
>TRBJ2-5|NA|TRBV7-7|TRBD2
CASSLSSGAWETQYF
TGTGCCAGCAGCTTATCTAGCGGTGCATGGGAGACCCAGTACTTC
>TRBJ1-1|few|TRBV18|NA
CASSPRGQGMNTEAFF
TGTGCCAGCTCACCCCGGGGTCAGGGGATGAACACTGAAGCTTTCTTT
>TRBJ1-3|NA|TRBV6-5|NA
CASSYSIQISGNTIYF
TGTGCCAGCAGTTACTCGATACAGATCTCTGGAAACACCATATATTTT